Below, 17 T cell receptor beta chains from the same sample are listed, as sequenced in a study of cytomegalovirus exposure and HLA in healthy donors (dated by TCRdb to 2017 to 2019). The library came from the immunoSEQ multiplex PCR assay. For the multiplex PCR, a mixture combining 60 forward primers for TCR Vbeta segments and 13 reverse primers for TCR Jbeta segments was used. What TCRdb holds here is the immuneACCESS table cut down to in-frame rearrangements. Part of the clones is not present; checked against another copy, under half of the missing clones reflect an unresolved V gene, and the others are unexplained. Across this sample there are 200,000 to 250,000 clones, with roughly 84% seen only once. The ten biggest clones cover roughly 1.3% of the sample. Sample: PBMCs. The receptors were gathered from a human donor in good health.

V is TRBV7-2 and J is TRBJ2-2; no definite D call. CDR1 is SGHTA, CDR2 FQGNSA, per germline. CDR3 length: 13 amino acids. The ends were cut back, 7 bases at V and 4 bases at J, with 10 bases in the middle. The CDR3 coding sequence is TGTGCCAGCAACCCAAGCGCCACCGGGGAGCTGTTTTTT. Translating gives CASNPSATGELFF.

CDR3 sequence: CASSPAGQGVQPQHF. DNA for the CDR3: TGTGCCAGCAGTCCAGCGGGACAGGGGGTTCAGCCCCAGCATTTT. The V call is TRBV27, the J call TRBJ1-5; 11 bases map to TRBD1. V lost 5 bases to trimming and J lost 6 bases; unmatched junction nucleotides: 6. The V gene's germline CDR1 is MNHEY and CDR2 SMNVEV (reference sequence). This CDR3 has 15 amino acids.

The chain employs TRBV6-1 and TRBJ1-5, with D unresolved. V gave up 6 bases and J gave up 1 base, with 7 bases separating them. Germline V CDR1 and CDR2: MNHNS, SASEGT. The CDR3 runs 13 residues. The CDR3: CASSDGSNQPQHF. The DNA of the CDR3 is TGTGCCAGCAGCGACGGGAGCAATCAGCCCCAGCATTTT.

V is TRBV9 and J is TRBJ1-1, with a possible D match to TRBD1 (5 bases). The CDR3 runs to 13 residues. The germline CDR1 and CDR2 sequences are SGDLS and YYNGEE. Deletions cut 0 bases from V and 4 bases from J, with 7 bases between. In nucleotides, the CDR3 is TGTGCCAGCAGCGTAGATCAGGGCACTGAAGCTTTCTTT. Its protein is CASSVDQGTEAFF.

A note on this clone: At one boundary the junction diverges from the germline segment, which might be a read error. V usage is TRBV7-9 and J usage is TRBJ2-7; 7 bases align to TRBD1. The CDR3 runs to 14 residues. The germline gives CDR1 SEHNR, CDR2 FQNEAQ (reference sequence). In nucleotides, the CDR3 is TGTTCCAGCAGCTTCAGGGACAGCGTCTACGAGCAGTACTTC. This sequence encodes CSSSFRDSVYEQYF.

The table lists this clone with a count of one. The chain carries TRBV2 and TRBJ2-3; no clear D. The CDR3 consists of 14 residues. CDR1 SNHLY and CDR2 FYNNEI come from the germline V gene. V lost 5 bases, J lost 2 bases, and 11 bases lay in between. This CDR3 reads CASSPFRNTDTQYF. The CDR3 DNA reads TGTGCCAGCAGTCCCTTTAGAAACACAGATACGCAGTATTTT.

The CDR3 DNA is TGTGCCATCAGTGCCGGGACTAGCGGGATTTCAGGAGAGACCCAGTACTTC. Amino acids: CAISAGTSGISGETQYF. This chain links TRBV10-3 with TRBJ2-5, with TRBD2 matching over 13 bases. The length of the CDR3 is 17 residues. V trimming: 4 bases; J trimming: 4 bases; junction bases outside the gene matches: 9. In germline, CDR1 is ENHRY, CDR2 SYGVKD.

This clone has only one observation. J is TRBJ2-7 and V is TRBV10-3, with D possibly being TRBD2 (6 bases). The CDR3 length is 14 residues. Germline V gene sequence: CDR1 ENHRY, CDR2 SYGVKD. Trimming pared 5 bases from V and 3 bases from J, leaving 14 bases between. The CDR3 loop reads CAISPGLSSYEQYF. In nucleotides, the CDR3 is TGTGCCATCAGTCCAGGACTAAGCAGCTACGAGCAGTACTTC.

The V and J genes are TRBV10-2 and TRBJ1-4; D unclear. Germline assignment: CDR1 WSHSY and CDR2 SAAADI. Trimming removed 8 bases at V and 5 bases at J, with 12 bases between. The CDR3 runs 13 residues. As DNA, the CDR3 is TGCGCCAGCGCGGGAGATGTGAATGAAAAACTGTTTTTT. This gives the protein CASAGDVNEKLFF.

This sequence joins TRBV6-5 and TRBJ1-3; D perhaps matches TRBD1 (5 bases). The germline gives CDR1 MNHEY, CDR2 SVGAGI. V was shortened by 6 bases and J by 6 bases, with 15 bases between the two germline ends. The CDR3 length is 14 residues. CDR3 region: CASSLRGTENTIYF. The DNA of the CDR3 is TGTGCCAGCAGCCTACGAGGGACTGAAAACACCATATATTTT.

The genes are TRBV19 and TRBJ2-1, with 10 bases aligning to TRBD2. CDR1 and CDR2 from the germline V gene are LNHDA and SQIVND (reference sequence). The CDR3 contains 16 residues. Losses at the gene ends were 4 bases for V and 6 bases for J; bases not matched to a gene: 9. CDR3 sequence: CASSSGASGRSNEQFF. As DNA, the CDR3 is TGTGCCAGTAGTAGCGGGGCTAGCGGGAGATCCAATGAGCAGTTCTTC.

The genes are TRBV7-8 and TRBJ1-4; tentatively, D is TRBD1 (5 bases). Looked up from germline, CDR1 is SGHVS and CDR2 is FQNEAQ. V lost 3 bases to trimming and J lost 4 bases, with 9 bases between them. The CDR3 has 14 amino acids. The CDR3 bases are TGTGCCAGCAGCTTTTGGGGGGTTAATGAAAAACTGTTTTTT. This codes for CASSFWGVNEKLFF.

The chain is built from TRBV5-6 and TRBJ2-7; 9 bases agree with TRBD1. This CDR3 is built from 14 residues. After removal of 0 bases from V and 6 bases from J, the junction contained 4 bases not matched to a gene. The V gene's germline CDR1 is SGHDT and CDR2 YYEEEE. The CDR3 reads CASSLGQGVSEQYF. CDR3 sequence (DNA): TGTGCCAGCAGCTTGGGACAGGGGGTTTCCGAGCAGTACTTC.

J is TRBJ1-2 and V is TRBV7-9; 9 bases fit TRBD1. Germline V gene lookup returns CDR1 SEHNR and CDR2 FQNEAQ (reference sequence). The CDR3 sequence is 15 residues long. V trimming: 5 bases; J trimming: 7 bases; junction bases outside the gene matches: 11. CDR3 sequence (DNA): TGTGCCAGCAGCCCGCGGACAGGGGCTTTTGGTGGCTACACCTTC. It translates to CASSPRTGAFGGYTF.

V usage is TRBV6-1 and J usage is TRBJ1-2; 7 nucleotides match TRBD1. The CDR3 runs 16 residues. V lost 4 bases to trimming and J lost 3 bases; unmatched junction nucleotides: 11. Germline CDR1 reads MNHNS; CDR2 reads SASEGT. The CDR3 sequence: CASSAQTGDRDYGYTF. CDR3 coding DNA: TGTGCCAGCAGTGCCCAAACAGGGGACAGAGACTATGGCTACACCTTC.

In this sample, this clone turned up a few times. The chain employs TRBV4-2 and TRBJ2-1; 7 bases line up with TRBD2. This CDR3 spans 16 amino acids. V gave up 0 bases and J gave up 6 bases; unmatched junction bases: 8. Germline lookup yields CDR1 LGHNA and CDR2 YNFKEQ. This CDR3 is CASSQDSSGNRNEQFF. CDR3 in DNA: TGTGCCAGCAGCCAAGATTCGAGCGGGAACCGCAATGAGCAGTTCTTC.

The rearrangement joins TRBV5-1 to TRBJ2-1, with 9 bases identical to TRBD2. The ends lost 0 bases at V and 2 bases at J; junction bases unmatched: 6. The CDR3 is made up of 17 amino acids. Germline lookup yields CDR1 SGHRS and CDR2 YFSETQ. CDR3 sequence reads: CASSLAASGDTYNEQFF. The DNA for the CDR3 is TGCGCCAGCAGCTTGGCCGCTAGCGGGGATACCTACAATGAGCAGTTCTTC.